The source of this TCR beta chain is a study of response to subunit inactivated influenza vaccine. MiXCR was run by TCRdb on the RT-PCR reads, yielding one entry per CDR3 protein. The sample has about 500,000 distinct CDR3 sequences, 16% seen once. There are 15 residues in the CDR3. Unmatched junction bases numbered 7, after V lost 6 bases and J lost 2 bases. Germline CDR1 and CDR2: DFQATT and SNEGSKA (reference sequence). This sequence originates from a man aged 45-69 years who received an inactivated influenza vaccine. The rearrangement uses TRBV20-1 and TRBJ2-2; 9 nucleotides match TRBD2. The sequencing here drew on CD4+ T cells sorted from PBMCs, taken about 24 months after vaccination. DNA of the CDR3: TGCAGTGCCAAGGTAGCGGGGGCAAACACCGGGGAGCTGTTTTTT. This codes for CSAKVAGANTGELFF.